The 21 T cell receptor beta chains below come from one sample, sequenced in a study of identifying expanded T cells in peripheral blood. TCRdb's table, derived via immunoSEQ multiplex PCR, lists solely in-frame clones and lacks some. The table lists some 54,000 clones, roughly 80% of them singletons. Sequenced: blood. These receptor sequences come from a person between 18 and 70 years old in good health.

This clone came up once. The J gene is TRBJ2-5, the V gene TRBV5-1; D possibly corresponds to TRBD2 (5 bases). V was trimmed by 0 bases and J by 1 base, leaving 16 bases between them. Germline-derived CDR1 and CDR2 are SGHRS and YFSETQ. This CDR3 contains 17 residues. The CDR3 DNA reads as TGCGCCAGCAGCTTGGCCTCGGTCTACAGCGGCCAAGAGACCCAGTACTTC. It codes for CASSLASVYSGQETQYF.

This clone ranks as medium-sized. This CDR3 is CAWSSQGGGQPQHF. In DNA form, the CDR3 reads TGTGCCTGGAGTTCACAGGGGGGAGGTCAGCCCCAGCATTTT. This chain connects TRBV30 to TRBJ1-5; 8 nucleotides match TRBD1. Trimming took 2 bases from V and 6 from J; bases not matched to a gene: 6. Per the germline V gene, CDR1 is GTSNPN and CDR2 is SVGIG (reference sequence). This CDR3 is 14 amino acids long.

V and J are TRBV5-6 and TRBJ2-3; D is possibly TRBD1 (6 bases). The CDR3 spans 15 residues. The V and J ends lost 2 bases and 2 bases respectively, with 12 bases between them. Germline CDR1 is SGHDT and CDR2 is YYEEEE. CDR3 amino acids: CASSLQQGLTDTQYF. The CDR3 nucleotides are TGTGCCAGCAGCTTACAACAGGGCCTCACAGATACGCAGTATTTT.

In this sample, this clone turned up once. The V call is TRBV28, the J call TRBJ1-1; D is possibly TRBD1 (5 bases). Trimming removed 3 bases at V and 4 bases at J, with 12 bases between. This CDR3 region has 14 residues. In germline, CDR1 is MDHEN, CDR2 SYDVKM. This CDR3 is CASSFGGVGTEAFF. CDR3 coding DNA: TGTGCCAGCAGTTTTGGGGGGGTGGGCACTGAAGCTTTCTTT.

The chain carries TRBV5-8 and TRBJ2-1, with 11 nucleotides matching TRBD2. Losses at the gene ends were 3 bases for V and 10 bases for J; bases not matched to a gene: 12. CDR3 length: 16 residues. Looked up from germline, CDR1 is SGHTS and CDR2 is YDEGEE. The CDR3 loop reads CASSSLAGGEVGEQFF. CDR3 sequence (DNA): TGTGCCAGCAGCTCGCTAGCGGGGGGCGAGGTTGGGGAGCAGTTCTTC.

This rearrangement joins TRBV6-5 to TRBJ2-5; D remains unclear. V lost 2 bases and J 0 bases, leaving 4 bases between the germline ends. The CDR3 sequence is 13 residues long. Germline V CDR1 and CDR2: MNHEY, SVGAGI. The chain's CDR3 is CASSYQYQETQYF. In DNA form, the CDR3 reads TGTGCCAGCAGTTACCAGTACCAAGAGACCCAGTACTTC.

The chain is built from TRBV6-1 and TRBJ2-1; D tentatively reads TRBD1 or TRBD2 (5 bases each). The germline V and J ends were trimmed by 6 bases and 7 bases, with 19 bases remaining between them. Per germline, CDR1 MNHNS and CDR2 SASEGT. This CDR3 is built from 15 residues. The CDR3 loop is CASSLRDAEKNEQFF. DNA for the CDR3: TGTGCCAGCAGCCTTAGGGACGCAGAGAAGAATGAGCAGTTCTTC.

V is TRBV12-5 and J is TRBJ1-3; maybe TRBD1 (6 bases). The CDR3 covers 13 residues. Germline CDR1 LGHNT, CDR2 FRNRAP. V lost 3 bases, J lost 8 bases, and 11 bases lay in between. The CDR3 spells CASGFAGEDTIYF. CDR3 DNA sequence: TGTGCTAGTGGTTTTGCAGGGGAGGACACCATATATTTT.

The chain links TRBV7-3 to TRBJ2-3, with D hard to call. CDR3 length: 13 amino acids. Germline V gives CDR1 SGHTA, CDR2 FQGTGA. V lost 5 bases, J lost 5 bases, and 11 bases lay in between. The CDR3 nucleotides read TGTGCCAGCAGCCGACGAGGTGGAGATACGCAGTATTTT. Translating it yields CASSRRGGDTQYF.

This sequence joins TRBV2 and TRBJ1-1; D unclear. This CDR3 contains 13 residues. Germline loops: CDR1 SNHLY, CDR2 FYNNEI. V gave up 6 bases and J gave up 1 base, with 9 bases separating them. The CDR3 reads CASREYRNTEAFF. The CDR3 nucleotides read TGTGCCAGCAGGGAGTACAGGAACACTGAAGCTTTCTTT.

The rearrangement joins TRBV30 to TRBJ1-5; TRBD1 is a possible D gene (5 bases). This CDR3 region has 14 residues. Germline lookup yields CDR1 GTSNPN and CDR2 SVGIG (reference sequence). V lost 3 bases and J 2 bases, leaving 11 bases between the germline ends. This chain's CDR3 is CAWRGVGGNQPQHF. The DNA of the CDR3 is TGTGCCTGGAGGGGGGTGGGTGGCAATCAGCCCCAGCATTTT. Full variable domain (outside the CDR3, taken from reference TRBV30 and TRBJ1-5): SQTIHQWPATLVQPVGSPLSLECTVEGTSNPNLYWYRQAAGRGLQLLFYSVGIGQISSEVPQNLSASRPQDRQFILSSKKLLLSDSGFYLCAWRGVGGNQPQHFGDGTRLSIL.

The chain joins TRBV6-5 to TRBJ2-1, with TRBD1 matching 7 bases. V was clipped by 4 bases and J by 6 bases; unmatched bases: 9. The germline gives CDR1 MNHEY, CDR2 SVGAGI. This CDR3 has 15 residues. The CDR3 loop reads CASSSPRQGPNEQFF. The CDR3 DNA reads TGTGCCAGCAGTTCCCCAAGACAGGGTCCCAATGAGCAGTTCTTC.

The V call is TRBV5-1, the J call TRBJ1-2, with 7 bases lining up with TRBD1. Germline V gene lookup returns CDR1 SGHRS and CDR2 YFSETQ. Germline trimming cut 3 bases from V and 6 bases from J; bases unmatched to any gene: 8. The CDR3 loop spans 14 amino acids. CDR3 region: CASSSGTAADGYTF. As DNA, the CDR3 is TGCGCCAGCAGCTCAGGGACAGCCGCTGATGGCTACACCTTC.

This clone was counted a few times. This chain connects TRBV2 to TRBJ2-3, with 9 bases aligning to TRBD2. Trimming removed 10 bases from V and 2 bases from J; junction bases left unmatched: 10. Germline assignment: CDR1 SNHLY and CDR2 FYNNEI. CDR3 length equals 15 residues. The CDR3 is CATKLLAGTTDTQYF. The CDR3 coding sequence is TGTGCCACCAAGTTGCTAGCGGGGACCACAGATACGCAGTATTTT. Full variable domain (missing parts from reference TRBV2 and TRBJ2-3): EPEVTQTPSHQVTQMGQEVILRCVPISNHLYFYWYRQILGQKVEFLVSFYNNEISEKSEIFDDQFSVERPDGSNFTLKIRSTKLEDSAMYFCATKLLAGTTDTQYFGPGTRLTVL.

The rearrangement joins TRBV9 to TRBJ2-2; D gene uncertain. Germline V gene sequence: CDR1 SGDLS, CDR2 YYNGEE. The CDR3 runs 15 residues. V shed 4 bases and J shed 5 bases, with 15 bases lying between them. As DNA, the CDR3 is TGTGCCAGCAGCCCCCGGTGGTCCGGGACCGGGGAGCTGTTTTTT. As protein: CASSPRWSGTGELFF.

The J gene is TRBJ2-1, the V gene TRBV4-1; the match to TRBD2 covers 8 bases. Per the germline V gene, CDR1 is MGHRA and CDR2 is YSYEKL. Trimming at V came to 9 bases and at J to 4 bases, leaving 5 bases not matched to a gene. This CDR3 comprises 13 residues. The CDR3 here is CASAAGAYNEQFF. In DNA form, the CDR3 reads TGCGCCAGTGCAGCGGGAGCGTACAATGAGCAGTTCTTC.

In this sample, this clone turned up once. J is TRBJ1-2 and V is TRBV4-3, with D uncertain. The germline V gene has CDR1 LGHNA and CDR2 YSLEER. The CDR3 totals 13 residues. The V gene lost 1 base and the J gene lost 6 bases, with 9 bases spanning the gap. CDR3 in amino acids: CASSQGAGNGYTF. The CDR3 region has the DNA TGCGCCAGCAGCCAAGGGGCAGGAAATGGCTACACCTTC.

V usage is TRBV19 and J usage is TRBJ2-3; 9 nucleotides match TRBD2. The CDR3 loop spans 16 amino acids. Per the germline V gene, CDR1 is LNHDA and CDR2 is SQIVND (reference sequence). The junction had 7 bases not matched to a gene; V was cut back by 3 bases and J by 3 bases. The CDR3 coding sequence is TGTGCCAGTAGTATTTCTAGCGGGGCTCGGACAGATACGCAGTATTTT. Translated: CASSISSGARTDTQYF.

V gene TRBV6-1 combines with J gene TRBJ2-1; D gene unclear. The germline V gene encodes CDR1 MNHNS and CDR2 SASEGT. The CDR3 sequence is 13 residues long. V lost 5 bases and J 2 bases, leaving 7 bases between the germline ends. The DNA of the CDR3 is TGTGCCAGCAGTCGAGGAACCTACAATGAGCAGTTCTTC. Protein product: CASSRGTYNEQFF.

The J gene is TRBJ1-2, the V gene TRBV4-3; D gene ambiguous. This CDR3 contains 15 residues. Germline CDR1 and CDR2: LGHNA and YSLEER. Trimming removed 0 bases from V and 4 bases from J, with 12 bases in between. In DNA form, the CDR3 reads TGCGCCAGCAGCCAAGATAGCGGTAGTGGCTATGGCTACACCTTC. Its protein product is CASSQDSGSGYGYTF.

Sample share makes this clone large. This chain joins TRBV7-8 and TRBJ2-2; D gene ambiguous. V was shortened by 5 bases and J by 4 bases, with 14 bases between the two germline ends. CDR3 size: 15 residues. The germline V gene has CDR1 SGHVS and CDR2 FQNEAQ. CDR3 region: CASSPTSAATGELFF. CDR3 DNA: TGTGCCAGCAGCCCGACGAGCGCGGCCACCGGGGAGCTGTTTTTT.